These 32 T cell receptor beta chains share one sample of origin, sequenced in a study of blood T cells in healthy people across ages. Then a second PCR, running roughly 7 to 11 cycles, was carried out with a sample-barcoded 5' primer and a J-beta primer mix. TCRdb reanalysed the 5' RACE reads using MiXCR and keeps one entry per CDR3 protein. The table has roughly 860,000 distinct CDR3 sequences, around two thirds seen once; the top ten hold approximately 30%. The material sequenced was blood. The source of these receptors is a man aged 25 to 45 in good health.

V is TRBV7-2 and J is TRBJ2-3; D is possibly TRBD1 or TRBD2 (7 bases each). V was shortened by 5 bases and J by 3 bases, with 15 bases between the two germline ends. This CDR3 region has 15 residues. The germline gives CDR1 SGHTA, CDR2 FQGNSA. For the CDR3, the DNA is TGTGCCAGCAGCCCCCAGGGGGGGGCAACAGATACGCAGTATTTT. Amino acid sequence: CASSPQGGATDTQYF.

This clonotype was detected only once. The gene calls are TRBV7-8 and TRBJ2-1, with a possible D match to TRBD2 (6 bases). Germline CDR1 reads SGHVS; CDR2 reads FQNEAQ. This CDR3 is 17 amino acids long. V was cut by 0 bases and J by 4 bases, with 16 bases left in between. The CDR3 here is CASSLAPTRGPYNEQFF. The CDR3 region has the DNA TGTGCCAGCAGCTTAGCCCCAACGCGGGGACCATACAATGAGCAGTTCTTC.

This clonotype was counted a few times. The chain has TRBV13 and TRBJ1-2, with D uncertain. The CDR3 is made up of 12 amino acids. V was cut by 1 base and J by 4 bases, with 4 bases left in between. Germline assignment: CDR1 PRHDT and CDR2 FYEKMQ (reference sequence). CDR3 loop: CASSLETYGYTF. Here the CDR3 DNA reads TGTGCCAGCAGCTTAGAAACCTATGGCTACACCTTC.

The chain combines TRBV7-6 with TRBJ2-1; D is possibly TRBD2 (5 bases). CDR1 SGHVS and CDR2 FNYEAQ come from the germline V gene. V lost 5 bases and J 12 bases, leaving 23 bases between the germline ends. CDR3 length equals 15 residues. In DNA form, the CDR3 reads TGTGCCAGCAGCGAGGGCGCATCCGGTCTCAATACGCAGTTCTTC. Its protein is CASSEGASGLNTQFF.

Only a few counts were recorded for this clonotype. In DNA form, the CDR3 reads TGTGCCCGGCAGGGACAGCCTATCCCGGTGGACTATGGCTACACCTTC. Its translation: CARQGQPIPVDYGYTF. V usage is TRBV10-3 and J usage is TRBJ1-2; 7 bases fit TRBD1. CDR1 is ENHRY and CDR2 is SYGVKD in the germline V gene. The CDR3 sequence is 16 residues long. Trimming removed 11 bases from V and 3 bases from J; junction bases left unmatched: 18.

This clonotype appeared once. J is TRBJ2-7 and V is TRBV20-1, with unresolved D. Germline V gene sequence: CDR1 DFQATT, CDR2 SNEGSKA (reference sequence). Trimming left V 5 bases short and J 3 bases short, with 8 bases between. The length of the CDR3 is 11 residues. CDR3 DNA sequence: TGCAGTGCTCGTATTGACTACGAGCAGTACTTC. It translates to CSARIDYEQYF.

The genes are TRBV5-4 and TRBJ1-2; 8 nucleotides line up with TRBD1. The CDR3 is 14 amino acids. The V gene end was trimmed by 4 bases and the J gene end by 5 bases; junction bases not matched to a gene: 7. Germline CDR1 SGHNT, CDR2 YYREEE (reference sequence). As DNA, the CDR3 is TGTGCCAGCAGCGCAGACAGGGGCCAGTATGGCTACACCTTC. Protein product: CASSADRGQYGYTF.

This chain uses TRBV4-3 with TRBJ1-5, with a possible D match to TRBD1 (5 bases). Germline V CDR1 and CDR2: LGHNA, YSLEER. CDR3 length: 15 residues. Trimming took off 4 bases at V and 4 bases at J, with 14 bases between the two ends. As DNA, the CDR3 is TGCGCCAGCAGCCTGAACCGGGGGACGAATCAGCCCCAGCATTTT. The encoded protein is CASSLNRGTNQPQHF.

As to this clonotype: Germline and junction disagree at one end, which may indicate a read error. The CDR3 spells CSARDRGSSQPQHF. The CDR3 coding sequence is TGCAGTGCTAGGGACAGGGGGTCTAGTCAGCCCCAACATTTT. This chain connects TRBV20-1 to TRBJ1-5; 10 bases fit TRBD1. The germline gives CDR1 DFQATT, CDR2 SNEGSKA (reference sequence). The CDR3 is made up of 14 amino acids.

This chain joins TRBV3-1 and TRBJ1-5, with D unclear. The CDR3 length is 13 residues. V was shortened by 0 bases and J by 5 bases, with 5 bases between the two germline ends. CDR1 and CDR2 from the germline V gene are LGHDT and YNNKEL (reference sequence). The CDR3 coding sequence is TGTGCCAGCAGCCAAGATGGTTATCAGCCCCAGCATTTT. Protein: CASSQDGYQPQHF.

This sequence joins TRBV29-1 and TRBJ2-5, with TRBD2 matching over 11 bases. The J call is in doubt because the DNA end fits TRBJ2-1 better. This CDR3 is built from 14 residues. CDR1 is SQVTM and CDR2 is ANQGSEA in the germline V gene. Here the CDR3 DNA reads TGCAGCGTTGTTATAGCGGGGGGGCAAGAGACCCAGTTCTTC. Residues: CSVVIAGGQETQFF.

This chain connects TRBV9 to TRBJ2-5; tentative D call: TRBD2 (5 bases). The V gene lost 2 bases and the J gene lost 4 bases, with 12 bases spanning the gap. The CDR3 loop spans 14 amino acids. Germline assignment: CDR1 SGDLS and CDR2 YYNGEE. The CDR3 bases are TGTGCCAGCAGCGTCCGAGTCGGGGTAGAGACCCAGTACTTC. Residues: CASSVRVGVETQYF.

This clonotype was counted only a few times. For the CDR3, the DNA is TGTGCCAGCAGCTTTCTGACAGAAAATGAAAAACTGTTTTTT. Translating it yields CASSFLTENEKLFF. The rearrangement links TRBV3-1 to TRBJ1-4; D perhaps matches TRBD1 (5 bases). Germline values: CDR1 LGHDT, CDR2 YNNKEL (reference sequence). CDR3 length equals 14 residues. Between the trimmed V and J ends, which lost 5 bases and 5 bases, there was a span of 12 bases.

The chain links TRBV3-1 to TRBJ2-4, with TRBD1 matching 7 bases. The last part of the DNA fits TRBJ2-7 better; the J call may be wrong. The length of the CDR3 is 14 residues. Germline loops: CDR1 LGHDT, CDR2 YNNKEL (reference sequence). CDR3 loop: CASSPGQPTYEQYF. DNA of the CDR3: TGTGCCAGCAGCCCGGGACAGCCAACCTACGAGCAGTACTTC.

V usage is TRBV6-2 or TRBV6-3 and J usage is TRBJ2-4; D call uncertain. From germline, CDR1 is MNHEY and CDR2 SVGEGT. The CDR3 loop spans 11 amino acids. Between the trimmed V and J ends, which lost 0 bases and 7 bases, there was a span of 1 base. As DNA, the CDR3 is TGTGCCAGCAGTTACTCCAACATTCAGTACTTC. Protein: CASSYSNIQYF.

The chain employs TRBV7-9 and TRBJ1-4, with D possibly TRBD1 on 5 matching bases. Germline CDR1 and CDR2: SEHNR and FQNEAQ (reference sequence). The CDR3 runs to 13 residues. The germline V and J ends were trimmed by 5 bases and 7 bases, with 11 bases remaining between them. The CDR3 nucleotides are TGTGCCAGCAGCCCGACAGCGAGTGAAAAACTGTTTTTT. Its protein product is CASSPTASEKLFF. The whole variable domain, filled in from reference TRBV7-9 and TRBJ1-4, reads DTGVSQNPRHKITKRGQNVTFRCDPISEHNRLYWYRQTLGQGPEFLTYFQNEAQLEKSRLLSDRFSAERPKGSFSTLEIQRTEQGDSAMYLCASSPTASEKLFFGSGTQLSVL.

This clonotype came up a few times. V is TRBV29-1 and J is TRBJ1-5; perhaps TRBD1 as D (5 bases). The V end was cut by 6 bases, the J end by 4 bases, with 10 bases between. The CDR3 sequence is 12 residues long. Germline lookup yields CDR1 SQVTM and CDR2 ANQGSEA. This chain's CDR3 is CSVGTANQPQHF. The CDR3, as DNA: TGCAGCGTCGGGACCGCTAATCAGCCCCAGCATTTT.

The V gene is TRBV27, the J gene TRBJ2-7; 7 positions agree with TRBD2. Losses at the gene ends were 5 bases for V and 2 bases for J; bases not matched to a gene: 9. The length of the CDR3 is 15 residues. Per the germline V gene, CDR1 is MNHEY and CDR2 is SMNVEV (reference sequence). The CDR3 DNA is TGTGCCAGCAGTCCTAAGCTCGGGGGGACCTACGAGCAGTACTTC. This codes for CASSPKLGGTYEQYF.

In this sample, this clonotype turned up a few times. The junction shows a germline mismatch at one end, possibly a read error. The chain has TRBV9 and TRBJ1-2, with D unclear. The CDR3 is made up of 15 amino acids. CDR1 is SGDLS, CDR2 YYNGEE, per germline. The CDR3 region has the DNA TGTGCCAGCAGCGTAGACCCGCTGGGGATCTATGGCCACACCTTC. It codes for CASSVDPLGIYGHTF.

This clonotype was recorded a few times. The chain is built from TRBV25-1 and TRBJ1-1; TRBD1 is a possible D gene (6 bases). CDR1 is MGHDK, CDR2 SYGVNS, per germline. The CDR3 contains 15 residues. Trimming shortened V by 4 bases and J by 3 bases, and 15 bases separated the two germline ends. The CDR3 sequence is CASSATGFIDTEAFF. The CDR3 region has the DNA TGTGCCAGCAGTGCTACAGGGTTTATCGACACTGAAGCTTTCTTT.

CDR3 protein: CASSLVPGHLQETQYF. For the CDR3, the DNA is TGTGCCAGCAGCTTAGTTCCGGGACATTTACAAGAGACCCAGTACTTC. This chain links TRBV7-2 with TRBJ2-5; D is possibly TRBD1 (6 bases). The CDR3 loop spans 16 amino acids. Between the trimmed V and J ends, which lost 1 base and 2 bases, there was a span of 14 bases. Looked up from germline, CDR1 is SGHTA and CDR2 is FQGNSA.

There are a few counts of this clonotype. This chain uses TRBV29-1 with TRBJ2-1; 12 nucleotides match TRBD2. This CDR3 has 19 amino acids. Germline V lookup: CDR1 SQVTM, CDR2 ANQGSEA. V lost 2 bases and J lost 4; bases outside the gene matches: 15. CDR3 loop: CSVESIGGPTSGGYNEQFF. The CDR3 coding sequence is TGCAGCGTTGAAAGTATAGGGGGCCCTACTAGCGGGGGGTACAATGAGCAGTTCTTC.

CDR3 protein: CASSESQGPNYGYTF. The CDR3 DNA sequence: TGCGCCAGCAGTGAGTCTCAGGGTCCTAACTATGGCTACACCTTC. The chain is built from TRBV10-2 and TRBJ1-2; a possible D gene is TRBD1 (5 bases). Germline CDR1 and CDR2: WSHSY and SAAADI. CDR3 size: 15 residues. V gave up 0 bases and J gave up 0 bases, with 8 bases separating them.

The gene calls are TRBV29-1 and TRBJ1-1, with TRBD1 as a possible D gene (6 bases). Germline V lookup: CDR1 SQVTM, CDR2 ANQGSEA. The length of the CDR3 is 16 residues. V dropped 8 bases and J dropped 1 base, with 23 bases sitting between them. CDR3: CSWRGARGSKNTEAFF. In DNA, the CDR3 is TGCAGCTGGAGGGGGGCCCGGGGTAGTAAGAACACTGAAGCTTTCTTT. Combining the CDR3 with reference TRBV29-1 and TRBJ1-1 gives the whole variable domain SAVISQKPSRDICQRGTSLTIQCQVDSQVTMMFWYRQQPGQSLTLIATANQGSEATYESGFVIDKFPISRPNLTFSTLTVSNMSPEDSSIYLCSWRGARGSKNTEAFFGQGTRLTVV.

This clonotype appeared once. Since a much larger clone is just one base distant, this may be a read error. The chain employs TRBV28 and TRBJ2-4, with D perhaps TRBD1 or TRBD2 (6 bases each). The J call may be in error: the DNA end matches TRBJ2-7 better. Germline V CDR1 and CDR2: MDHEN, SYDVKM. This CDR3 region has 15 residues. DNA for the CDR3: TGTGCCAGCAGTTCTTATAAGGGGGGCAAGAACGAGCAGTACTTC. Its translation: CASSSYKGGKNEQYF.

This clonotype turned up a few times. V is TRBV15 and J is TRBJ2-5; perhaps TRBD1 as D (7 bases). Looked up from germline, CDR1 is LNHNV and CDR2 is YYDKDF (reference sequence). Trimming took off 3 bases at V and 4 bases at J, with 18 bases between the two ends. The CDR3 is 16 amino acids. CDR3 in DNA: TGTGCCACCAGCAGCGAATCGGAGGGACAGATAGAGACCCAGTACTTC. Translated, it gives CATSSESEGQIETQYF. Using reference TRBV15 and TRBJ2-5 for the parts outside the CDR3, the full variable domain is DAMVIQNPRYQVTQFGKPVTLSCSQTLNHNVMYWYQQKSSQAPKLLFHYYDKDFNNEADTPDNFQSRRPNTSFCFLDIRSPGLGDTAMYLCATSSESEGQIETQYFGPGTRLLVL.

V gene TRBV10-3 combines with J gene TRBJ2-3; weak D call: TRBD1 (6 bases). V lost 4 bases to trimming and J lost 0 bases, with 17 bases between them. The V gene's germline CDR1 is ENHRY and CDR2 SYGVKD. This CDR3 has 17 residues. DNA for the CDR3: TGTGCCATCAGTGCCTCCCGGGACATCGCTAGCACAGATACGCAGTATTTT. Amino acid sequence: CAISASRDIASTDTQYF.

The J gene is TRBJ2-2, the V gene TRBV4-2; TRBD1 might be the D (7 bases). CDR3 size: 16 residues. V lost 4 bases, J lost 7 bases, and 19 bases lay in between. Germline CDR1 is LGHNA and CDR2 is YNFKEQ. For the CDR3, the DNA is TGTGCCAGCAGCCGTATCAGGGGGGAGATTGACGGGGAGCTGTTTTTT. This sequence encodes CASSRIRGEIDGELFF.

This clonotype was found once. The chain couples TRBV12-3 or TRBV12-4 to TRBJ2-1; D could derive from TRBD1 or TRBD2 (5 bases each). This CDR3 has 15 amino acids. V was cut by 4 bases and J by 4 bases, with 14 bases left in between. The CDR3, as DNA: TGTGCCAGCAGTTCTCAGGGTCGGGGATACAATGAGCAGTTCTTC. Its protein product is CASSSQGRGYNEQFF.

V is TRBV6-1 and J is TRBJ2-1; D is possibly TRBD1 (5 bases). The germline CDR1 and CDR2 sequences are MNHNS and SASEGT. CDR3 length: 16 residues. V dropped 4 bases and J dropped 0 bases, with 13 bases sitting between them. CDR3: CASSGGHPSSYNEQFF. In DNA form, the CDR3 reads TGTGCCAGCAGTGGCGGACATCCGAGCTCCTACAATGAGCAGTTCTTC.

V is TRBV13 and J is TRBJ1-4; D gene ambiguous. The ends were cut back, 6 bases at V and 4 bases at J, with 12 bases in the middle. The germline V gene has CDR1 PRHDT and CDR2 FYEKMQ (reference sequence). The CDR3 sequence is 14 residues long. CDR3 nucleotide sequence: TGTGCCAGCAGAGCCGGGAAGCATAATGAAAAACTGTTTTTT. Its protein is CASRAGKHNEKLFF.

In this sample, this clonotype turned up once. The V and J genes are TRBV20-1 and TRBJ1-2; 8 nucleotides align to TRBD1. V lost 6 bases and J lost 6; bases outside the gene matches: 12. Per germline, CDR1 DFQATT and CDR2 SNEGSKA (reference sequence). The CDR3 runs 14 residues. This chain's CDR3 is CSATGQGNLHGYTF. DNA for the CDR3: TGCAGTGCCACAGGACAGGGTAATCTTCATGGCTACACCTTC.